These 2 T cell receptor beta chains came from one sample sequenced in a study of shared clonotypes between healthy human individuals. Generated by immunoSEQ multiplex PCR, the TCRdb table keeps only in-frame clones and is missing some. The sample includes more than 2 million clones, 85% to 95% seen only once; the top ten take more than 0.1%. Source material: naive CD4+ T cells sorted from blood. Subset in this sample: CD45RA+ positively selected. The receptors stem from a man aged 18 to 29 in good health.

The chain links TRBV28 to TRBJ1-5; D unclear. The germline gives CDR1 MDHEN, CDR2 SYDVKM. The CDR3 has 13 residues. V gave up 5 bases and J gave up 11 bases, with 16 bases separating them. This chain's CDR3 is CASSIRATETQHF. CDR3 nucleotides: TGTGCCAGCAGTATACGGGCCACTGAGACCCAGCATTTT.

The table lists this clone with a count of one. This sequence may be a read error, since a much larger clone differs from it by one base. V gene TRBV7-8 combines with J gene TRBJ2-7; D unclear. The J call may be faulty, since TRBJ2-1 better matches the DNA end. The germline gives CDR1 SGHVS, CDR2 FQNEAQ. The CDR3 totals 11 residues. CDR3 protein: CASSRLDEQFF. Written as DNA, the CDR3 is TGTGCCAGCAGTCGACTGGACGAGCAGTTCTTC.